A selection of T cell receptor beta chains follows, all from one sample in a study of T cell responses to AZD1222 COVID-19 vaccine. Method: immunoSEQ multiplex PCR; TCRdb's copy keeps in-frame clones and lacks some. The sample carries 86,000 or so clones, over 85% recorded once. Sequenced here: peripheral blood, sampled on day 0 of AZD1222 vaccination. Every receptor here comes from an adult in good health. Each CDR3 is given with its conserved first and last residue. The order of the fields is V gene, CDR3 length, CDR3 protein.

>TRBV5-3|15
CARRNETGNQETQYF
>TRBV2|14
CASTQSGGTHEQYF
>TRBV6-2/TRBV6-3|17
CASSAGLAGVAKNIQYF
>TRBV5-1|16
CASSLTTGALNNEQFF
>TRBV4-3|16
CASSQELSRGSETQYF
>TRBV11-2|13
CASSLGGNTEAFF
>TRBV10-1|12
CASGQGNQPQHF
>TRBV3-1/TRBV3-2|14
CASSQRGSGRELFF
>TRBV14|12
CASSRVNTEAFF
>TRBV6-1|15
CASSDYRGSNQPQHF
>TRBV3-1/TRBV3-2|12
CASSLSRGEEYF
>TRBV11-2|14
CASSSRTGGLGYTF
>TRBV10-2|14
CASSGSDVGGEQYF
>TRBV6-6|14
CASSYRRGADTQYF
>TRBV6-5|12
CASSDRGEEQFF
>TRBV6-5|12
CASTGGTYGYTF
>TRBV20-1|11
CSARGTAVAFF
>TRBV30|15
CAWSVTQPTYNEQFF
>TRBV19|14
CASRLDRVNQPQHF
>TRBV30|15
CACTDGGLGGTEAFF
>TRBV5-1|13
CASSLRGAGELFF
>TRBV2|15
CASSLRASTNTEAFF
>TRBV2|15
CASSLLRGGNQPQHF
>TRBV3-1/TRBV3-2|17
CASSPGTSVSSTDTQYF
>TRBV5-1|16
CASTPARLGLTGELFF
>TRBV20-1|11
CSSGSYNEQFF
>TRBV29-1|13
CSVHGPSESEQYF
>TRBV9|16
CASSVQGPPSTDTQYF
>TRBV7-2|15
CASSLSTRVNTEAFF
>TRBV6-5|15
CASSQTPRSTGELFF
>TRBV21-1|17
CASSKFIRISYNSPLHF
>TRBV5-6|15
CASSLGTGGFQPQHF
>TRBV11-2|14
CASSLVLNTGELFF
>TRBV28|14
CASRGVQGGTEAFF
>TRBV12-3/TRBV12-4|13
CASSLGLGYGYTF
>TRBV19|16
CASSIPQGSSTDTQYF
>TRBV19|14
CASSPGQGSTEAFF
>TRBV30|14
CAWSVTGDNQPQHF
>TRBV21-1|15
CASSKALYVHQPQHF
>TRBV6-2/TRBV6-3|13
CASSPTGHAKLFF
>TRBV6-5|12
CASSLGGGAAFF
>TRBV19|16
CASRGQGTYWGNEQFF
>TRBV5-1|15
CASSLSTPNTGELFF
>TRBV19|14
CASSSRSTNYGYTF
>TRBV10-2|14
CASSLGGVSYEQYF
>TRBV20-1|18
CSASGPKGLAGLPDTQYF
>TRBV7-6|14
CASSSLDGNQPQHF
>TRBV2|15
CASRKTSVFTETQYF
>TRBV18|13
CASSPGLQETQYF
>TRBV6-5|14
CASITGTVPYGYTF